The 20 T cell receptor beta chains below were found in one sample sequenced in a study of T cell clones after liver transplantation. Some clones are missing from TCRdb's copy, which holds only in-frame ones; the method was immunoSEQ multiplex PCR. The sample includes around 20,000 clones, roughly 88% of them seen just once. The specimen was CD8+ T cells from blood, collected before liver transplant. The receptor set was obtained from a human donor who received a liver transplant.

The chain recombines TRBV28 with TRBJ2-7, with D possibly TRBD2 on 5 matching bases. In germline, CDR1 is MDHEN, CDR2 SYDVKM. Trimming shortened V by 2 bases and J by 3 bases, and 8 bases separated the two germline ends. CDR3 size: 13 residues. CDR3 coding DNA: TGTGCCAGCAGTTTACGTGGGAGCTACGAGCAGTACTTC. It specifies CASSLRGSYEQYF.

This clone has a handful of counts. The J gene is TRBJ1-1, the V gene TRBV7-9; D might be TRBD1 (5 bases). The CDR3 sequence is 13 residues long. V lost 5 bases to trimming and J lost 6 bases, with 13 bases between them. Germline assignment: CDR1 SEHNR and CDR2 FQNEAQ (reference sequence). CDR3 in amino acids: CASSATVFPEAFF. The DNA for the CDR3 is TGTGCCAGCAGCGCGACAGTTTTTCCTGAAGCTTTCTTT.

V is TRBV27 and J is TRBJ2-4, with no clear D. Germline CDR1 MNHEY, CDR2 SMNVEV (reference sequence). With 5 bases removed from V and 2 bases from J, the gap between germline ends came to 16 bases. This CDR3 spans 16 amino acids. The CDR3 bases are TGTGCCAGCAGTCCGAGCCGGACGGATACCAAAAACATTCAGTACTTC. Its translation: CASSPSRTDTKNIQYF.

This sequence joins TRBV7-9 and TRBJ1-1, with unresolved D. V was trimmed by 5 bases and J by 4 bases, leaving 8 bases between them. The CDR3 consists of 12 residues. CDR1 and CDR2 from the germline V gene are SEHNR and FQNEAQ (reference sequence). CDR3 amino acids: CASSPIITEAFF. The CDR3 coding sequence is TGTGCCAGCAGCCCCATAATCACTGAAGCTTTCTTT.

The V call is TRBV19, the J call TRBJ2-1; 12 nucleotides align to TRBD2. V gave up 0 bases and J gave up 7 bases; unmatched junction bases: 7. The germline CDR1 and CDR2 sequences are LNHDA and SQIVND (reference sequence). The CDR3 length is 17 residues. The CDR3 reads CASSIDLRLAGVNEQFF. The CDR3 DNA reads as TGTGCCAGTAGTATAGATCTACGACTAGCGGGAGTAAATGAGCAGTTCTTC.

The DNA of the CDR3 is TGTGCCAGCAGCCTAGGGGGGGATTGGGAGACCCAGTACTTC. Its translation: CASSLGGDWETQYF. V usage is TRBV11-2 and J usage is TRBJ2-5; D perhaps matches TRBD2 (7 bases). The CDR3 runs 14 residues. Trimming removed 5 bases from V and 5 bases from J, with 15 bases in between. Germline V lookup: CDR1 SGHAT, CDR2 FQNNGV.

This clone was recorded a few times. This specimen includes other DNA sequences encoding the same CDR3. The chain carries TRBV19 and TRBJ2-7, with 8 bases identical to TRBD1. Looked up from germline, CDR1 is LNHDA and CDR2 is SQIVND (reference sequence). V lost 6 bases, J lost 4 bases, and 5 bases stayed unmatched. The CDR3 is made up of 13 amino acids. DNA of the CDR3: TGTGCCAGTAGCCCGGGACAGGCTTACGAGCAGTACTTC. Its protein product is CASSPGQAYEQYF. Full variable domain (outside the CDR3, taken from reference TRBV19 and TRBJ2-7): DGGITQSPKYLFRKEGQNVTLSCEQNLNHDAMYWYRQDPGQGLRLIYYSQIVNDFQKGDIAEGYSVSREKKESFPLTVTSAQKNPTAFYLCASSPGQAYEQYFGPGTRLTVT.

This chain connects TRBV11-2 to TRBJ2-7; D uncertain. From germline, CDR1 is SGHAT and CDR2 FQNNGV. The V end lost 2 bases, the J end lost 1 base, and 6 bases lay between the germline ends. This CDR3 has 13 residues. CDR3 nucleotides: TGTGCCAGCAGCTTAATGGGGTCCTACGAGCAGTACTTC. Protein product: CASSLMGSYEQYF.

This chain links TRBV28 with TRBJ1-5; no firm D call. CDR3 length: 14 amino acids. Trimming shortened V by 3 bases and J by 5 bases, and 11 bases separated the two germline ends. The V gene's germline CDR1 is MDHEN and CDR2 SYDVKM. In nucleotides, the CDR3 is TGTGCCAGCAGTTTGGCCAGCGACTATCAGCCCCAGCATTTT. Its protein is CASSLASDYQPQHF.

The chain is built from TRBV29-1 and TRBJ2-7, with 10 bases that match TRBD1. This CDR3 comprises 15 residues. The V and J ends lost 3 bases and 1 base, in that order; junction bases with no gene match: 6. Per germline, CDR1 SQVTM and CDR2 ANQGSEA. The CDR3 loop reads CSVDLPGQGSYEQYF. The CDR3 nucleotides read TGCAGCGTTGATTTGCCGGGACAGGGGTCCTACGAGCAGTACTTC.

The V and J genes are TRBV28 and TRBJ2-3; D not resolved. Trimming took 5 bases from V and 1 from J, leaving 10 bases between them. The CDR3 totals 14 residues. The germline gives CDR1 MDHEN, CDR2 SYDVKM. The CDR3 DNA is TGTGCCAGCAGTCCCCCCCCTGGCACAGATACGCAGTATTTT. Its translation is CASSPPPGTDTQYF.

The chain employs TRBV6-1 and TRBJ2-1; unclear D gene. The CDR3 consists of 15 residues. CDR1 is MNHNS and CDR2 is SASEGT in the germline V gene. Between the trimmed V and J ends, which lost 1 base and 3 bases, there was a span of 10 bases. The CDR3 reads CASSEGDWIYNEQFF. CDR3 in DNA: TGTGCCAGCAGTGAAGGAGACTGGATCTACAATGAGCAGTTCTTC.

The chain combines TRBV6-5 with TRBJ2-1; D is unresolved. Trimming took 2 bases from V and 5 from J, leaving 4 bases between them. Germline lookup yields CDR1 MNHEY and CDR2 SVGAGI. This CDR3 has 12 amino acids. The CDR3 sequence: CASSYENNEQFF. CDR3 DNA: TGTGCCAGCAGTTACGAAAACAATGAGCAGTTCTTC.

This clone was recorded only once. This chain links TRBV19 with TRBJ2-1; TRBD2 aligns across 9 bases. V shed 8 bases and J 7 bases; nucleotides not matched to a gene: 9. Germline assignment: CDR1 LNHDA and CDR2 SQIVND (reference sequence). CDR3 length: 14 amino acids. CDR3 nucleotide sequence: TGTGCCAGTCTTAGCGGGAGTGGAAGGAATGAGCAGTTCTTC. It translates to CASLSGSGRNEQFF.

The chain recombines TRBV11-2 with TRBJ1-1; tentatively, D is TRBD1 (6 bases). Germline V gives CDR1 SGHAT, CDR2 FQNNGV. The germline V and J ends were trimmed by 5 bases and 3 bases, with 19 bases remaining between them. This CDR3 has 16 residues. Here the CDR3 DNA reads TGTGCCAGCAGCCCCTTCTCTACAGGGTTTGACACTGAAGCTTTCTTT. It encodes CASSPFSTGFDTEAFF.

The chain carries TRBV25-1 and TRBJ1-4, with D perhaps TRBD1 (6 bases). Trimming removed 10 bases from V and 10 bases from J, with 19 bases in between. In germline, CDR1 is MGHDK, CDR2 SYGVNS. The CDR3 has 13 amino acids. The CDR3 loop reads CAIDAGEAGKLFF. The CDR3 nucleotides are TGTGCCATCGACGCAGGGGAGGCTGGAAAACTGTTTTTT.

The chain carries TRBV28 and TRBJ2-1, with D perhaps TRBD2 (6 bases). The germline gives CDR1 MDHEN, CDR2 SYDVKM. V shed 4 bases and J shed 5 bases, with 12 bases lying between them. CDR3 length: 14 residues. CDR3 bases: TGTGCCAGCAGTTATCGGACGGGAGACAATGAGCAGTTCTTC. Translating it yields CASSYRTGDNEQFF.

This rearrangement joins TRBV4-3 to TRBJ1-3, with D unresolved. Germline V lookup: CDR1 LGHNA, CDR2 YSLEER. CDR3 size: 15 residues. V was pared by 0 bases and J by 1 base, with 7 bases between. CDR3 nucleotides: TGCGCCAGCAGCCAAGAAACGGGTTCTGGAAACACCATATATTTT. Translated: CASSQETGSGNTIYF.

The V gene is TRBV11-2, the J gene TRBJ2-7, with D possibly being TRBD1 (6 bases). Germline assignment: CDR1 SGHAT and CDR2 FQNNGV. Deletions cut 1 base from V and 5 bases from J, with 15 bases between. The CDR3 length is 15 residues. Written as DNA, the CDR3 is TGTGCCAGCAGCTTAGTAGGCAGGGGAATGGACGAGCAGTACTTC. Amino acid sequence: CASSLVGRGMDEQYF.

This chain links TRBV6-5 with TRBJ1-1; TRBD1 is a possible D gene (5 bases). CDR3 length: 14 amino acids. The germline V gene encodes CDR1 MNHEY and CDR2 SVGAGI. The ends were cut back, 2 bases at V and 4 bases at J, with 11 bases in the middle. The CDR3 sequence: CASSYQGGATEAFF. Written as DNA, the CDR3 is TGTGCCAGCAGTTACCAGGGAGGAGCCACTGAAGCTTTCTTT.